This T cell receptor (beta chain) comes out of a study of spatial heterogeneity in lung cancer. Overall study results and limits: Expanded intratumoral alpha and beta TCR counts tracked tumor mutation counts.

Time point indicated: sample taken at primary tumor resection. Using its own MiXCR run on the 5' RACE reads, TCRdb lists one record per CDR3 protein. The sample has about 100,000 distinct CDR3 sequences; 4.4% are singletons. There are many counts of this clonotype. Antigen specificity is unknown. This CDR3 is built from 11 residues. Trimming left V 2 bases short and J 8 bases short, with 7 bases between. Germline V gene data show CDR1 as DFQATT and CDR2 as SNEGSKA (reference sequence). This rearrangement joins TRBV20-1 to TRBJ2-1, with D unclear. This receptor was taken from a male donor with early-stage non-small cell lung cancer. Here the sequenced sample was lung tumor tissue, taken at surgery. The DNA for the CDR3 is TGCAGTGCTAGAATTGTATATGAGCAGTTCTTC. It specifies CSARIVYEQFF.